This T cell receptor (beta chain) is drawn from a study of Ad26.COV2.S vaccination and SARS-CoV-2 variants. On the study more broadly: Donor joined the COV1001 Ad26.COV2.S trial arm. Intramuscular Ad26.COV2.S at 5x10^10 or 1x10^11 viral particles.

Trimming removed 1 base at V and 2 bases at J, with 10 bases between. The germline CDR1 and CDR2 sequences are MGHDK and SYGVNS. This CDR3 has 15 residues. Profiling relied on immunoSEQ multiplex PCR, and the TCRdb table lists in-frame clones only, not all of them. Altogether 350,000 to 600,000 clones are present, around 89% being singletons, with the ten largest covering roughly 1.7%. Described treatment: roughly 20 received Ad26.COV2.S at low or high dose, single or two shots; roughly 5 received placebo; per-sample allocation not given. Specimen acquisition occurred on day 63 following the initial vaccine or placebo injection.

J is TRBJ2-3 and V is TRBV25-1; possible D gene TRBD2, 6 bases. The sample was peripheral blood, taken in a trial of Ad26.COV2.S vaccine versus placebo. The TCR was taken from a person between 18 and 60 years old who received the Ad26.COV2.S COVID-19 vaccine or a placebo. DNA of the CDR3: TGTGCCAGCAGTGAATCTTCGGGAGTCACAGATACGCAGTATTTT. This sequence encodes CASSESSGVTDTQYF.